This T cell receptor beta chain was sequenced during a study of T cell changes during pregnancy in multiple sclerosis. The repertoire was sequenced with immunoSEQ multiplex PCR; TCRdb's copy has only in-frame clones and lacks some. The sample shows some 51,000 clones, approximately 94% of them seen only once. V was cut by 6 bases and J by 0 bases, with 6 bases left in between. The CDR3 extends over 13 amino acids. From germline, CDR1 is MNHEY and CDR2 SVGAGI. This rearrangement joins TRBV6-5 to TRBJ2-1; tentatively, D is TRBD2 (5 bases). The sample was CD8+ T cells from peripheral blood mononuclear cells, taken in the first trimester of pregnancy. The receptor was derived from a female donor with multiple sclerosis, enrolled in a pregnancy study. CDR3 bases: TGTGCCAGCAGAGGGAGCTCCTACAATGAGCAGTTCTTC. Amino acid sequence: CASRGSSYNEQFF.